A selection of T cell receptor beta chains follows, all from one sample in a study of blood T cell repertoires in COVID-19. The data were produced by immunoSEQ multiplex PCR, yet TCRdb's version contains in-frame clones alone and is incomplete. Here the sample spans 250,000 to 350,000 clones, roughly 90% being singletons. Sequencing was carried out using peripheral blood. The receptors were sampled from a woman in her forties or fifties who had recovered from COVID-19. Each CDR3 is given with its conserved first and last residue. D genes are given only for firm matches. A row's size may be missing; if present it is once, few, many or a size class.

TRBJ2-3 | . | TRBV28 | TRBD1 | TGTGCCAGTGGGGACAGTAGCACAGATACGCAGTATTTT | CASGDSSTDTQYF
TRBJ1-4 | . | TRBV11-2 | . | TGTGCCAGCTCACGCAGGGGTCGGGAAAAACTGTTTTTT | CASSRRGREKLFF
TRBJ2-5 | few | TRBV2 | TRBD2 | TGTGCCAGCAGTGGCGGGAGGGGGGCAGGAGAGACCCAGTACTTC | CASSGGRGAGETQYF
TRBJ1-1 | . | TRBV9 | . | TGTGCCAGCAGCTTTACAACGAACACTGAAGCTTTCTTT | CASSFTTNTEAFF
TRBJ2-5 | many | TRBV10-3 | . | TGTGCCATCAACCAGGGATTCCAAGAGACCCAGTACTTC | CAINQGFQETQYF
TRBJ2-1 | few | TRBV5-1 | TRBD2 | TGCGCCAGCAGCAGATACATTAGCGGGAGCCCCTACAATGAGCAGTTCTTC | CASSRYISGSPYNEQFF
TRBJ1-3 | . | TRBV5-5 | . | TGTGCCAGCAGCTTGGCCTTAGTGAGCTCTGGAAACACCATATATTTT | CASSLALVSSGNTIYF
TRBJ1-2 | . | TRBV4-1 | TRBD1 | TGCGCCAGCAGCCAACCCGGAAAGGGGGCGCGAATGGATGGCTACACCTTC | CASSQPGKGARMDGYTF
TRBJ1-5 | . | TRBV2 | . | TGTGCCAGCAGTGTTGGCCAGGGGCCAAATCAGCCCCAGCATTTT | CASSVGQGPNQPQHF
TRBJ2-3 | . | TRBV7-2 | TRBD2 | TGTGCCAGCACCGAGGCTAGCGGGAGAGATACGCAGTATTTT | CASTEASGRDTQYF
TRBJ1-3 | . | TRBV5-6 | TRBD1 | TGTGCCAGCAGCTCTGACAGGGGGCCTGGAAACACCATATATTTT | CASSSDRGPGNTIYF
TRBJ1-3 | . | TRBV18 | . | TGTGCCACCACAGGTAGCTCTGGAAACACCATATATTTT | CATTGSSGNTIYF
TRBJ2-1 | . | TRBV18 | . | TGTGCCAGCGCGTCCCTGGCGCCGGGAAATGAGCAGTTCTTC | CASASLAPGNEQFF
TRBJ2-5 | . | TRBV4-3 | TRBD1 | TGCGCCAGCAGCCTCGGACAGGGAGGCCCTGGAGAGACCCAGTACTTC | CASSLGQGGPGETQYF
TRBJ2-7 | . | TRBV5-4 | . | TGTGCCAGCAGCTTGACAGGGACCTACGAGCAGTACTTC | CASSLTGTYEQYF
TRBJ2-4 | . | TRBV5-6 | TRBD2 | TGTGCCAGCAGCTTGACGGGGGGTCCCTACAACATTCAGTACTTC | CASSLTGGPYNIQYF
TRBJ1-1 | . | TRBV3-1/TRBV3-2 | . | TGTGCCAGCAGCCAACCCCCGTCGGGTAACACTGAAGCTTTCTTT | CASSQPPSGNTEAFF
TRBJ2-3 | . | TRBV7-2 | . | TGTGCCAGCAGCTTCGCACCCTTGGGGGCCAACACAGATACGCAGTATTTT | CASSFAPLGANTDTQYF
TRBJ1-4 | . | TRBV6-6 | . | TGTGCCAGCAGTAAGGGGGAATACGAAAAACTGTTTTTT | CASSKGEYEKLFF
TRBJ1-6 | . | TRBV18 | TRBD1 | TGTGCCAGCTCACCCCCGAGACAGGGCTCACCCCTCCACTTT | CASSPPRQGSPLHF
TRBJ1-5 | . | TRBV24-1 | TRBD1 | TGTGCCACCAGTGAAGGCGGGACAGAACGCAATCAGCCCCAGCATTTT | CATSEGGTERNQPQHF
TRBJ2-3 | . | TRBV4-3 | TRBD1 | TGCGCCAGCAGCCAAGCGACAGGGGGATTCACAGATACGCAGTATTTT | CASSQATGGFTDTQYF
TRBJ2-3 | . | TRBV11-2 | TRBD2 | TGTGCCAGCAGCTCAGGGGCGGGAGGGATAGATACGCAGTATTTT | CASSSGAGGIDTQYF
TRBJ2-7 | few | TRBV28 | . | TGTGCCAGCAGTTTGGGGGCTAGTTCCTACGAGCAGTACTTC | CASSLGASSYEQYF
TRBJ1-5 | once | TRBV7-2 | . | TGTGCCAGCAGCTCGACAGGCCATCCGCCCCAGCATTTT | CASSSTGHPPQHF
TRBJ2-7 | once | TRBV4-1 | TRBD2 | TGCGCCAGCAGCCAGAGTTCTTTACAGCGGGAGGACTACGAGCAGTACTTC | CASSQSSLQREDYEQYF
TRBJ2-2 | many | TRBV5-1 | . | TGCGCCAGCAGCCACACCTCAGGGAACACCGGGGAGCTGTTTTTT | CASSHTSGNTGELFF
TRBJ2-2 | . | TRBV19 | . | TGTGCCAGTAAAGATAGCACCGGGGAGCTGTTTTTT | CASKDSTGELFF
TRBJ1-1 | . | TRBV7-3 | . | TGTGCCAGCAGCCCCCTGGGGGGGTACACTGAAGCTTTCTTT | CASSPLGGYTEAFF
TRBJ1-1 | . | TRBV11-3 | . | TGTGCCAGCAGCTTAGATCCCCTCTCCGGAGCTTTCTTT | CASSLDPLSGAFF
TRBJ2-3 | . | TRBV7-9 | TRBD1 | TGTGCCAGCAGCGGGTGGACAGGGGGTCGCACAGATACGCAGTATTTT | CASSGWTGGRTDTQYF
TRBJ1-1 | . | TRBV29-1 | TRBD1 | TGCAGCGGATCCAGGGGGCGTGGGGGTGAAGCTTTCTTT | CSGSRGRGGEAFF
TRBJ1-2 | once | TRBV27 | TRBD1 | TGTGCCAGCAGTTCTACTACTTTGGACAGGGGGAATGGCTACACCTTC | CASSSTTLDRGNGYTF
TRBJ1-4 | . | TRBV5-4 | . | TGTGCCAGCAGCCCGAGGAAGGGGTTTGATGAAAAACTGTTTTTT | CASSPRKGFDEKLFF
TRBJ2-5 | . | TRBV7-2 | TRBD2 | TGTGCCAGCAGCTTAGCCCTAGCGGGGGGCCAAGAGACCCAGTACTTC | CASSLALAGGQETQYF
TRBJ1-4 | . | TRBV3-1/TRBV3-2 | . | TGTGCCAGCAGCCTTGGACTCTTTAATGAAAAACTGTTTTTT | CASSLGLFNEKLFF
TRBJ1-5 | . | TRBV7-2 | . | TGTGCCAGCAGCGCTCGGGGAGGGGCAGGACGGGGAACCAATCAGCCCCAGCATTTT | CASSARGGAGRGTNQPQHF
TRBJ2-3 | . | TRBV28 | . | TGTGCCAGCACCTTTTCAGGGTCAAATACGCAGTATTTT | CASTFSGSNTQYF
TRBJ2-7 | . | TRBV6-5 | TRBD2 | TGTGCCAGCAGTTCCCCGGGGGGTGCTCGGCGGGAGCAGTACTTC | CASSSPGGARREQYF
TRBJ1-2 | . | TRBV5-4 | TRBD1 | TGTGCCAGCAGCTTGACCCGGACAGGGAAGGGTGGCTACACCTTC | CASSLTRTGKGGYTF
TRBJ2-7 | . | TRBV3-1/TRBV3-2 | . | TGTGCCAGCGGGCCTACAGGAAGCTCCTACGAGCAGTACTTC | CASGPTGSSYEQYF
TRBJ1-2 | few | TRBV18 | . | TGTGCCAGCTCACCACAAGAAGAAACAGCAAACTATGGCTACACCTTC | CASSPQEETANYGYTF
TRBJ2-3 | . | TRBV5-1 | TRBD2 | TGCGCCAGCAGCTTGTCCGCGGGAGGGCGGGATACGCAGTATTTT | CASSLSAGGRDTQYF
TRBJ1-2 | . | TRBV12-5 | TRBD1 | TGTGCTAGTGGCTACGGACAGGTTCATACCTATGGCTACACCTTC | CASGYGQVHTYGYTF
TRBJ1-1 | . | TRBV6-1 | TRBD1 | TGTGCCAGCAGTGAAATAGGGACAGGAATAACTGAAGCTTTCTTT | CASSEIGTGITEAFF
TRBJ1-2 | once | TRBV11-2 | . | TGTGCCAGCAGCTTAACAGGGACCAACTATGGCTACACCTTC | CASSLTGTNYGYTF
TRBJ2-6 | . | TRBV7-2 | . | TGTGCCAGCAGTCCCAGGGGAGCTGGGGCCAACGTCCTGACTTTC | CASSPRGAGANVLTF
TRBJ2-7 | . | TRBV7-8 | TRBD2 | TGTGCCAGCAGCTTAGGGCTAGCGGTATACGAGCAGTACTTC | CASSLGLAVYEQYF
TRBJ1-5 | . | TRBV5-1 | . | TGCGCCAGCAGCTCGGGGGTCGACAATCAGCCCCAGCATTTT | CASSSGVDNQPQHF
TRBJ2-2 | . | TRBV5-1 | TRBD1 | TGCGCCAGCAGGGAGGGACAGGTCGGGACCGGGGAGCTGTTTTTT | CASREGQVGTGELFF
TRBJ1-5 | . | TRBV2 | . | TGTGCCAGCAGCGGGGTAAATAAACAGGGTAGTCAGCCCCAGCATTTT | CASSGVNKQGSQPQHF
TRBJ1-1 | once | TRBV7-2 | . | TGTGCCAGCAGCCCCCCAGGGTTCACTGAAGCTTTCTTT | CASSPPGFTEAFF